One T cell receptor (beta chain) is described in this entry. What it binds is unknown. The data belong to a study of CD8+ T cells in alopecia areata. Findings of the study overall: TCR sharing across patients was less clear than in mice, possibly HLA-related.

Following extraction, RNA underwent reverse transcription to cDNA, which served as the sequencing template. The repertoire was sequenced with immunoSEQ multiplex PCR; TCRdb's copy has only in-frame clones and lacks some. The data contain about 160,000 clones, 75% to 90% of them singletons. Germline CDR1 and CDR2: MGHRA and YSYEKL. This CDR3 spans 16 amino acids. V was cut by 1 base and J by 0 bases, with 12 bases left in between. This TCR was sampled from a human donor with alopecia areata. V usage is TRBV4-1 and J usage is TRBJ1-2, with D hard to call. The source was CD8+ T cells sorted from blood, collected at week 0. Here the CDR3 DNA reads TGCGCCAGCAGCCAAGTAAGAGGGAGGTCTAACTATGGCTACACCTTC. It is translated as CASSQVRGRSNYGYTF.